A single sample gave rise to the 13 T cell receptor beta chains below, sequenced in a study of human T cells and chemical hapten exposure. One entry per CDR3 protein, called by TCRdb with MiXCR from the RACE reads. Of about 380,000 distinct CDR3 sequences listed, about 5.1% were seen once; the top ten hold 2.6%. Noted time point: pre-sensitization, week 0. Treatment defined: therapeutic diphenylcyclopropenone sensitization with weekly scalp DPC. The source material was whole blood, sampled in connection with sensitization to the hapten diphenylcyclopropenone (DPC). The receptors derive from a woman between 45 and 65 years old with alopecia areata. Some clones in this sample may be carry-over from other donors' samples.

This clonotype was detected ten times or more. CDR3 protein: CSAPPDRGLADEQFF. For the CDR3, the DNA is TGCAGTGCTCCCCCGGACAGGGGACTTGCGGATGAGCAGTTCTTC. The J gene is TRBJ2-1, the V gene TRBV20-1; 9 bases match TRBD1. Germline values: CDR1 DFQATT, CDR2 SNEGSKA (reference sequence). The CDR3 runs to 15 residues. The ends lost 5 bases at V and 8 bases at J; junction bases unmatched: 13.

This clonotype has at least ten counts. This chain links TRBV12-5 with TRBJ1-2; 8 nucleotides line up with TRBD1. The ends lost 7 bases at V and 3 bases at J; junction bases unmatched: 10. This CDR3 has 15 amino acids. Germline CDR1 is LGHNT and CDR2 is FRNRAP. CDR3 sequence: CASDDTGGSYYGYTF. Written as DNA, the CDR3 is TGTGCTAGTGATGACACAGGGGGATCTTACTATGGCTACACCTTC.

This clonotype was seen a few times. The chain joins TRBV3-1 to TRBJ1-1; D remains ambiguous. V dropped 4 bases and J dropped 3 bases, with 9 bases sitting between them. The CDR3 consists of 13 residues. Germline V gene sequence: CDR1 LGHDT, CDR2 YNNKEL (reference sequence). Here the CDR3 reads CASSRRDDTEAFF. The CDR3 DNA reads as TGTGCCAGCAGCCGGCGAGACGACACTGAAGCTTTCTTT.

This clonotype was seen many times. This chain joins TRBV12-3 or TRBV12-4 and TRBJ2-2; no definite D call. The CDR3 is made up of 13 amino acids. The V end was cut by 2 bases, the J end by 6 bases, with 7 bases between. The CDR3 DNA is TGTGCCAGCAGTTTATTGGTTGCCGGGGAGCTGTTTTTT. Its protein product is CASSLLVAGELFF.

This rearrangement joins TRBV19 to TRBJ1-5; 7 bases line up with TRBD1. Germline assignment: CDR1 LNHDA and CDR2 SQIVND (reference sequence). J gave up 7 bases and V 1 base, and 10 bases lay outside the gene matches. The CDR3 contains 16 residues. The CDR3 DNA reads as TGTGCCAGTAGTATAGCCCGACAGGGAGCGGGCCAGCCCCAGCATTTT. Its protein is CASSIARQGAGQPQHF.

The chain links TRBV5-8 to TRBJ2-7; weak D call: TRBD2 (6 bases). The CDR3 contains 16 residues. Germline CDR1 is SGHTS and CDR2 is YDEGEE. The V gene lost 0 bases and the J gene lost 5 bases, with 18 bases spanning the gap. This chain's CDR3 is CASSLGGAGPQDEQYF. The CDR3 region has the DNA TGTGCCAGCAGCTTGGGAGGGGCGGGACCCCAGGACGAGCAGTACTTC.

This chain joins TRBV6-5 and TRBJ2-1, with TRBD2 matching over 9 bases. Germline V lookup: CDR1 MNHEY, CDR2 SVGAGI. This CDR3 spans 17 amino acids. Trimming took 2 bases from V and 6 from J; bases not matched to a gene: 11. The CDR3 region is CASSYTFGLARGNEQFF. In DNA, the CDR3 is TGTGCCAGCAGTTACACATTCGGACTAGCGAGGGGCAATGAGCAGTTCTTC.

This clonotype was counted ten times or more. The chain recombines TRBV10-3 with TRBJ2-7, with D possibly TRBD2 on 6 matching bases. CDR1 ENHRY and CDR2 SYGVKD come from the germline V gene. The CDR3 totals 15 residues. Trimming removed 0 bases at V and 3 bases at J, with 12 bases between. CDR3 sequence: CAISESGGSGYEQYF. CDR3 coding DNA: TGTGCCATCAGTGAGTCGGGGGGTTCCGGCTACGAGCAGTACTTC.

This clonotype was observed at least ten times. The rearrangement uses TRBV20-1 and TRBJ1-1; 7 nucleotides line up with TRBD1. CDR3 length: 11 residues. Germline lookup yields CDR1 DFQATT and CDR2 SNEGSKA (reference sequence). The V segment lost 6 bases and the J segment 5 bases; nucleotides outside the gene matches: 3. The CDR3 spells CSARQGTEAFF. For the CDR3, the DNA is TGCAGTGCCCGACAGGGAACTGAAGCTTTCTTT.

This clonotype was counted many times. CDR3 loop: CASSPRVSNQPQHF. As DNA, the CDR3 is TGTGCCAGCAGTCCCCGAGTTAGCAATCAGCCCCAGCATTTT. The rearrangement uses TRBV12-3 or TRBV12-4 and TRBJ1-5; D uncertain. The V and J ends lost 5 bases and 0 bases respectively, with 8 bases between them. The CDR3 is made up of 14 amino acids.

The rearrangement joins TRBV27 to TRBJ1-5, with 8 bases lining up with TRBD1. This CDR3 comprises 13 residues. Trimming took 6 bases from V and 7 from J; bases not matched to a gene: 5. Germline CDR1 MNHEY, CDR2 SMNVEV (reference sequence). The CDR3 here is CASSLTGVQPQHF. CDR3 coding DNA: TGTGCCAGCAGCCTGACAGGGGTGCAGCCCCAGCATTTT.

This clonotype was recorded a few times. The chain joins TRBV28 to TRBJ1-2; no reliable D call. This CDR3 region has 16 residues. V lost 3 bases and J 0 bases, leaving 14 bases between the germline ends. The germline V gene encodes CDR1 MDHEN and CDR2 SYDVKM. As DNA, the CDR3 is TGTGCCAGCAGTTTTTCCCGGTCAGACGCTAACTATGGCTACACCTTC. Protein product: CASSFSRSDANYGYTF.

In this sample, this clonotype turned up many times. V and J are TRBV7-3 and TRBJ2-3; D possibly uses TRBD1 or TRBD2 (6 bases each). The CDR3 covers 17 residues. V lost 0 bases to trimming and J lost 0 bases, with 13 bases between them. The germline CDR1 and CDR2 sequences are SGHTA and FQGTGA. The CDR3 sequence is CASSLTQGRGSTDTQYF. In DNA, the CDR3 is TGTGCCAGCAGCTTAACACAGGGACGGGGGAGCACAGATACGCAGTATTTT.